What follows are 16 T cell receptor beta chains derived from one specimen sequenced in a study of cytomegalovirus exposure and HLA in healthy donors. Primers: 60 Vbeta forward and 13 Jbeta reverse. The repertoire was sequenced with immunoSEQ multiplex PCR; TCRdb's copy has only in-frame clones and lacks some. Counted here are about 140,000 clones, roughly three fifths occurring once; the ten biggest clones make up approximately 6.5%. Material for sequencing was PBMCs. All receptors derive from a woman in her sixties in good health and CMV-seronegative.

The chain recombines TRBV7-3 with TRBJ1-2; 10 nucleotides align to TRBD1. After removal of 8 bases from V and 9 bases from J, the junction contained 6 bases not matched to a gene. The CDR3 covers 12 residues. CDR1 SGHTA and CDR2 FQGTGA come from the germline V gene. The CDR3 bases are TGTGCCAGCTCGGGGGGACAGGGGAGCTACACCTTC. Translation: CASSGGQGSYTF.

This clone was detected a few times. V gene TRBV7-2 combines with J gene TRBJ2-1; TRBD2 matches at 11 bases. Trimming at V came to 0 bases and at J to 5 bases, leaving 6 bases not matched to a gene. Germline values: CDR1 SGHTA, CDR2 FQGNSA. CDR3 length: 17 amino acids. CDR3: CASSLASASGGNNEQFF. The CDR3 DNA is TGTGCCAGCAGCTTAGCGAGCGCTAGCGGGGGGAACAATGAGCAGTTCTTC.

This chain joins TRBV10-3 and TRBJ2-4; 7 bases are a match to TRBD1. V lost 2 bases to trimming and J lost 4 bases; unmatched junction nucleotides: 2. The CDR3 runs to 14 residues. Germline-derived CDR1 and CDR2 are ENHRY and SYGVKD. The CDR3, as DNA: TGTGCCATCAGTGAGCCGGACAGGAAAAACATTCAGTACTTC. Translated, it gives CAISEPDRKNIQYF.

The CDR3, as DNA: TGTGCCGTCCACAGGGGCTTAGAGACCCAGTACTTC. As protein: CAVHRGLETQYF. The chain couples TRBV5-8 to TRBJ2-5; 7 nucleotides agree with TRBD1. The CDR3 totals 12 residues. Germline V gene sequence: CDR1 SGHTS, CDR2 YDEGEE. V shed 10 bases, J shed 4 bases, and the junction held 7 bases outside the gene matches.

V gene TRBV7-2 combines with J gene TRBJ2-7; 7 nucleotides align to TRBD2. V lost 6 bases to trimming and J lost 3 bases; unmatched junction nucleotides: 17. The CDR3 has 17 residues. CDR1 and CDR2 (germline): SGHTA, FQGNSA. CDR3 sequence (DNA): TGTGCCAGCAGTGGGAGGGAGTGGCTTAACTGGGACTACGAGCAGTACTTC. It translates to CASSGREWLNWDYEQYF.

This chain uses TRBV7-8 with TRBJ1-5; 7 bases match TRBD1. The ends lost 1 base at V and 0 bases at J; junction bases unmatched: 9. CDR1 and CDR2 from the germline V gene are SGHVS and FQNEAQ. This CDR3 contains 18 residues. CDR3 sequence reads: CASSLVRQGEYSNQPQHF. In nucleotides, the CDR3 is TGTGCCAGCAGCTTAGTGCGACAGGGCGAATATAGCAATCAGCCCCAGCATTTT.

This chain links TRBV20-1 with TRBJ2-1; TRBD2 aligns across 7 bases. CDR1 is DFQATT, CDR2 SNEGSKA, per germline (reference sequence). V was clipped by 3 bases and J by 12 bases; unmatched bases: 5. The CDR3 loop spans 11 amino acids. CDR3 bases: TGCAGTGCTAGGACGACGGGAGGGCAGTTCTTC. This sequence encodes CSARTTGGQFF.

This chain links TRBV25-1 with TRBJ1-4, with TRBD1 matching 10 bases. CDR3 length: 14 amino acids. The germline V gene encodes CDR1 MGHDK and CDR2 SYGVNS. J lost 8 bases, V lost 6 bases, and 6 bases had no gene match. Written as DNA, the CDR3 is TGTGCCAGCAGGGCGACAGGGGGCAAGGAAAAACTGTTTTTT. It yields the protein CASRATGGKEKLFF.

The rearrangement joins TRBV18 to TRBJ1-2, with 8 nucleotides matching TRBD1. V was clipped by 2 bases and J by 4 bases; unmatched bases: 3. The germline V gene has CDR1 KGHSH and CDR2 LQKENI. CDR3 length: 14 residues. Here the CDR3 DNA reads TGTGCCAGCTCACCAACGGACAGGGTCTATGGCTACACCTTC. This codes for CASSPTDRVYGYTF.

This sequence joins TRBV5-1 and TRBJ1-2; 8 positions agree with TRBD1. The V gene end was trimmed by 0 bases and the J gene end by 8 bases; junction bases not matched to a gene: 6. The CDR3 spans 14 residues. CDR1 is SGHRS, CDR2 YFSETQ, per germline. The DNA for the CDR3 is TGCGCCAGCAGCTTGGCCGGCAGGGGGCACGGCTACACCTTC. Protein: CASSLAGRGHGYTF.

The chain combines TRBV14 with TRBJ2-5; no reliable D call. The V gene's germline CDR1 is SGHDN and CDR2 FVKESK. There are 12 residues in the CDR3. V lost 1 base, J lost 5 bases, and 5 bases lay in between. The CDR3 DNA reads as TGTGCCAGCAGCCAAGCTGCGGAGACCCAGTACTTC. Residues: CASSQAAETQYF.

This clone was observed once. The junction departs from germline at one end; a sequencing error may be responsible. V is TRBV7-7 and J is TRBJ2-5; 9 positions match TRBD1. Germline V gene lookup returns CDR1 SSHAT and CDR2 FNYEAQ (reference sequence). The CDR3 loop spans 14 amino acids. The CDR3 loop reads CASSKLQGAETQYF. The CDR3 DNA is TGTGCTAGCAGCAAACTACAGGGGGCCGAGACCCAGTACTTC. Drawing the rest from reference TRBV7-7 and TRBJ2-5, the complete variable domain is GAGVSQSPRYKVTKRGQDVTLRCDPISSHATLYWYQQALGQGPEFLTYFNYEAQPDKSGLPSDRFSAERPEGSISTLTIQRTEQRDSAMYRCASSKLQGAETQYFGPGTRLLVL.

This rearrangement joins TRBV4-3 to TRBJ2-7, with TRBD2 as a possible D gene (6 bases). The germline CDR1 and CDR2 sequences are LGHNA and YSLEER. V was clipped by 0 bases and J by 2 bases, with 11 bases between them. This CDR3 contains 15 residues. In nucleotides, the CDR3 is TGCGCCAGCAGCCAAGATTTGGAGGGGCCCTACGAGCAGTACTTC. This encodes CASSQDLEGPYEQYF.

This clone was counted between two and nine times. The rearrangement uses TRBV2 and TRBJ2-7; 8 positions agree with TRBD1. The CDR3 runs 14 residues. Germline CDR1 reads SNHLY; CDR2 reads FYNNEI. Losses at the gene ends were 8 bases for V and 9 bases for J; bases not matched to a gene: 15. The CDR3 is CASEVGQGGIRQYF. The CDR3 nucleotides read TGTGCCAGCGAGGTCGGACAGGGCGGGATTCGGCAGTACTTC.

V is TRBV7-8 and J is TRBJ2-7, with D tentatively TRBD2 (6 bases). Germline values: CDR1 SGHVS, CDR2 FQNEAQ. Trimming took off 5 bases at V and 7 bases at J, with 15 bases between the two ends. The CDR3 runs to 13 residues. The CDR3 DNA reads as TGTGCCAGCAGCCCGGGGCGGGGTGGGGAGCAGTACTTC. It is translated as CASSPGRGGEQYF. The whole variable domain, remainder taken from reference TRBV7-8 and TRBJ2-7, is GAGVSQSPRYKVAKRGQDVALRCDPISGHVSLFWYQQALGQGPEFLTYFQNEAQLDKSGLPSDRFFAERPEGSVSTLKIQRTQQEDSAVYLCASSPGRGGEQYFGPGTRLTVT.

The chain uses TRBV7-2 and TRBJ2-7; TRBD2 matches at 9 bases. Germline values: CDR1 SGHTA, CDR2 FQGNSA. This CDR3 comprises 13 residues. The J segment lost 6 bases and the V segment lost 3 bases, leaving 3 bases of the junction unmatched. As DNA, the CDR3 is TGTGCCAGCAGCTTGGGACTAGCAGGCGAGCAGTACTTC. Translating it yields CASSLGLAGEQYF.